One and the same sample provided the 31 T cell receptor beta chains below, sequenced in a study of CD8 T cells in Susac syndrome (dated by TCRdb to about 2019). The library was made by the immunoSEQ multiplex PCR assay. RNA was extracted using the RNeasy kit, and about 0.45 to 1 microgram was reverse transcribed with random hexamers. TCRdb reprocessed the public reads (quality trimming at Q25 with fastp, clone calling with MiXCR) and kept in-frame beta chains. Identical CDR3 proteins give one entry, which carries the most common genes and DNA. Counted in this sample were fewer than 300,000 distinct CDR3 sequences; 70% to 90% of them appeared once. Of the sample, approximately 0.11% is held by the ten largest clones. The sample consisted of CD8+ T cells from PBMCs. The receptor source for this set is a human donor with multiple sclerosis.

The chain uses TRBV19 and TRBJ1-4; no clear D gene. Trimming removed 10 bases from V and 1 base from J, with 16 bases in between. The CDR3 is 15 residues long. CDR1 and CDR2 from the germline V gene are LNHDA and SQIVND (reference sequence). DNA of the CDR3: TGTGCCACCAAGGAGCTCGGCGTAACTAATGAAAAACTGTTTTTT. It translates to CATKELGVTNEKLFF.

This clonotype was counted between two and nine times. J is TRBJ2-7 and V is TRBV28, with D unresolved. The CDR3 contains 12 residues. The germline V gene encodes CDR1 MDHEN and CDR2 SYDVKM. V lost 3 bases to trimming and J lost 3 bases, with 6 bases between them. The CDR3 nucleotides read TGTGCCAGCAGTTTCTCACTCTACGAGCAGTACTTC. This codes for CASSFSLYEQYF.

The chain joins TRBV7-9 to TRBJ2-7, with D tentatively TRBD1 (6 bases). The CDR3 is 14 residues long. In germline, CDR1 is SEHNR, CDR2 FQNEAQ (reference sequence). V gave up 4 bases and J gave up 0 bases, with 10 bases separating them. In DNA, the CDR3 is TGTGCCAGCAGCTCGGACAGACCCTCCTACGAGCAGTACTTC. Its protein is CASSSDRPSYEQYF.

The chain links TRBV10-2 to TRBJ1-5; D is possibly TRBD1 (6 bases). There are 15 residues in the CDR3. V was pared by 0 bases and J by 4 bases, with 10 bases between. The germline gives CDR1 WSHSY, CDR2 SAAADI. CDR3 nucleotide sequence: TGCGCCAGCAGTGAGTCCTGGGGGCGGAATCAGCCCCAGCATTTT. This gives the protein CASSESWGRNQPQHF.

The V gene is TRBV2, the J gene TRBJ2-2, with D maybe TRBD2 (5 bases). Germline V gene sequence: CDR1 SNHLY, CDR2 FYNNEI. The CDR3 extends over 15 amino acids. Trimming pared 8 bases from V and 5 bases from J, leaving 18 bases between. The CDR3, as DNA: TGTGCCAGCCTACAAGGGCCCCGGAGGACCGGGGAGCTGTTTTTT. It translates to CASLQGPRRTGELFF.

The chain recombines TRBV18 with TRBJ1-5, with D perhaps matching TRBD1 (6 bases). Trimming pared 3 bases from V and 4 bases from J, leaving 19 bases between. Germline-derived CDR1 and CDR2 are KGHSH and LQKENI. This CDR3 is 17 amino acids long. In DNA, the CDR3 is TGTGCCAGCTCACCGCCATCGCAGGGGAGGAGGAATCAGCCCCAGCATTTT. Translating it yields CASSPPSQGRRNQPQHF.

V usage is TRBV5-1 and J usage is TRBJ2-5; a possible D gene is TRBD1 (6 bases). This CDR3 comprises 19 residues. Trimming took off 3 bases at V and 1 base at J, with 25 bases between the two ends. The germline V gene encodes CDR1 SGHRS and CDR2 YFSETQ. The CDR3, as DNA: TGCGCCAGCAGCTCGGGCGACCGGGACACGGGCTTTCTCCAAGAGACCCAGTACTTC. Translated, it gives CASSSGDRDTGFLQETQYF.

This chain links TRBV4-1 with TRBJ2-7; a weak D match, TRBD1 (6 bases). CDR1 is MGHRA, CDR2 YSYEKL, per germline. This CDR3 is built from 14 residues. Trimming took 5 bases from V and 3 from J, leaving 14 bases between them. CDR3 nucleotides: TGCGCCAGCAGCTTCCGGGACAAGATCTACGAGCAGTACTTC. This encodes CASSFRDKIYEQYF.

CDR3 amino acids: CAISGQGSSGNTIYF. CDR3 nucleotide sequence: TGTGCCATCAGCGGACAGGGTTCGTCTGGAAACACCATATATTTT. The gene calls are TRBV10-3 and TRBJ1-3; 8 nucleotides line up with TRBD1. The germline CDR1 and CDR2 sequences are ENHRY and SYGVKD. Trimming at V came to 6 bases and at J to 1 base, leaving 5 bases not matched to a gene. There are 15 residues in the CDR3.

V is TRBV27 and J is TRBJ2-5; 8 bases line up with TRBD2. CDR3 length: 17 residues. Germline V gene sequence: CDR1 MNHEY, CDR2 SMNVEV (reference sequence). The V segment lost 2 bases and the J segment 5 bases; nucleotides outside the gene matches: 13. The CDR3 nucleotides are TGTGCCAGCAGTTTACAGACCGGGACTAGTGAGCTGGAGACCCAGTACTTC. Its protein product is CASSLQTGTSELETQYF.

The V and J genes are TRBV27 and TRBJ2-7; D is possibly TRBD2 (5 bases). V gave up 8 bases and J gave up 3 bases, with 17 bases separating them. Germline V gene sequence: CDR1 MNHEY, CDR2 SMNVEV (reference sequence). This CDR3 region has 14 residues. CDR3 in DNA: TGTGCCAGCTCCCTCCTGGGGAGTATCTACGAGCAGTACTTC. Protein: CASSLLGSIYEQYF.

V is TRBV13 and J is TRBJ1-2; no reliable D call. This CDR3 comprises 16 residues. CDR1 and CDR2 (germline): PRHDT, FYEKMQ (reference sequence). V was pared by 0 bases and J by 2 bases, with 13 bases between. The DNA of the CDR3 is TGTGCCAGCAGCTTAGGCCGGTCAGTTGACAACTATGGCTACACCTTC. It specifies CASSLGRSVDNYGYTF.

J is TRBJ1-4 and V is TRBV6-6, with 7 bases fitting TRBD1. Per the germline V gene, CDR1 is MNHNY and CDR2 is SVGAGI (reference sequence). This CDR3 contains 14 residues. With V trimmed by 6 bases and J by 6 bases, 7 bases remained unmatched. CDR3 residues: CASRSTGRDEKLFF. Written as DNA, the CDR3 is TGTGCCAGCAGATCGACAGGGAGGGATGAAAAACTGTTTTTT.

The J gene is TRBJ1-5, the V gene TRBV28; D gene uncertain. The CDR3 sequence is 14 residues long. V shed 8 bases and J shed 0 bases, with 11 bases lying between them. Germline V gene lookup returns CDR1 MDHEN and CDR2 SYDVKM. In DNA, the CDR3 is TGTGCCAGCGCCAGACCCTTTAGCAATCAGCCCCAGCATTTT. The encoded protein is CASARPFSNQPQHF.

The J gene is TRBJ1-2, the V gene TRBV6-6; no firm D call. Trimming removed 2 bases from V and 13 bases from J, with 5 bases in between. The CDR3 extends over 9 amino acids. The germline gives CDR1 MNHNY, CDR2 SVGAGI (reference sequence). As DNA, the CDR3 is TGTGCCAGCAGTTACCCGGCCACCTTC. Protein: CASSYPATF.

The chain joins TRBV19 to TRBJ1-1; 8 bases line up with TRBD1. The CDR3 has 13 amino acids. With 6 bases clipped from V and 5 bases from J, the junction kept 5 bases outside the gene matches. Germline CDR1 and CDR2: LNHDA and SQIVND (reference sequence). In DNA, the CDR3 is TGTGCCAGTAGCCAGGGGGCCAGGACTGAAGCTTTCTTT. Translation gives CASSQGARTEAFF.

J is TRBJ2-5 and V is TRBV2; D call uncertain. Trimming pared 4 bases from V and 2 bases from J, leaving 14 bases between. Germline loops: CDR1 SNHLY, CDR2 FYNNEI. The CDR3 has 15 amino acids. CDR3 amino acids: CASSAEPAPQETQYF. The CDR3 coding sequence is TGTGCCAGCAGTGCGGAGCCCGCACCTCAAGAGACCCAGTACTTC.

The gene calls are TRBV5-5 and TRBJ2-5, with TRBD2 matching over 12 bases. The CDR3 is made up of 18 amino acids. V lost 1 base to trimming and J lost 2 bases; unmatched junction nucleotides: 9. Germline CDR1 reads SGHKS; CDR2 reads YYEKEE (reference sequence). This CDR3 is CASSLRRLAGEGQETQYF. The CDR3 DNA is TGTGCCAGCAGCTTGCGAAGACTAGCGGGAGAGGGGCAAGAGACCCAGTACTTC.

The CDR3, as DNA: TGTGCCAGCGGGTTCATCGGGACAGGGGATAATGAGCAGTTCTTC. Translation gives CASGFIGTGDNEQFF. The chain has TRBV27 and TRBJ2-1; 10 nucleotides agree with TRBD1. CDR1 is MNHEY, CDR2 SMNVEV, per germline (reference sequence). The CDR3 is 15 residues long. J was trimmed by 7 bases and V by 8 bases; bases with no gene match: 11.

The chain is built from TRBV20-1 and TRBJ2-1, with D perhaps matching TRBD2 (6 bases). V was shortened by 3 bases and J by 7 bases, with 16 bases between the two germline ends. Germline V gene data show CDR1 as DFQATT and CDR2 as SNEGSKA (reference sequence). The CDR3 consists of 14 residues. CDR3 sequence reads: CSASLAGSLNEQFF. Here the CDR3 DNA reads TGCAGTGCTAGTCTTGCCGGGAGTCTGAATGAGCAGTTCTTC.

V gene TRBV15 combines with J gene TRBJ1-2; a weak D match, TRBD1 (5 bases). In germline, CDR1 is LNHNV, CDR2 YYDKDF (reference sequence). V lost 4 bases to trimming and J lost 8 bases, with 14 bases between them. The CDR3 consists of 13 residues. The CDR3 loop is CATSTRGWRGYTF. As DNA, the CDR3 is TGTGCCACCAGCACTCGGGGGTGGAGGGGCTACACCTTC.

This clonotype was counted between two and nine times. The V and J genes are TRBV5-1 and TRBJ2-5; either TRBD1 or TRBD2 may fit D (6 bases each). CDR3 size: 15 residues. Germline V lookup: CDR1 SGHRS, CDR2 YFSETQ. Between the trimmed V and J ends, which lost 0 bases and 5 bases, there was a span of 14 bases. The DNA of the CDR3 is TGCGCCAGCAGCTTGGATCAGGGGAGGTCGGAGACCCAGTACTTC. It encodes CASSLDQGRSETQYF.

V and J are TRBV28 and TRBJ2-7; TRBD2 matches 7 bases. CDR3 length: 12 amino acids. Trimming cost V 5 bases and J 4 bases; bases outside gene matches: 2. Per the germline V gene, CDR1 is MDHEN and CDR2 is SYDVKM. The CDR3 DNA reads as TGTGCCAGCAGTGGGCGGGGGTACGAGCAGTACTTC. Translating it yields CASSGRGYEQYF.

Only a few counts were recorded for this clonotype. V and J are TRBV12-3 or TRBV12-4 and TRBJ2-1; D gene ambiguous. CDR3 length equals 14 residues. Between the trimmed V and J ends, which lost 3 bases and 0 bases, there was a span of 6 bases. CDR3 loop: CASSFSRSYNEQFF. For the CDR3, the DNA is TGTGCCAGCAGTTTTAGCCGCTCCTACAATGAGCAGTTCTTC.

The chain carries TRBV28 and TRBJ1-5, with D possibly being TRBD1 (5 bases). Trimming cost V 2 bases and J 4 bases, with 12 bases left between them. The CDR3 runs to 15 residues. Germline V lookup: CDR1 MDHEN, CDR2 SYDVKM. CDR3 nucleotides: TGTGCCAGCAGTTTACGTCAGGGAGGGAATCAGCCCCAGCATTTT. This codes for CASSLRQGGNQPQHF. Together with reference TRBV28 and TRBJ1-5, the CDR3 gives the full variable domain: DVKVTQSSRYLVKRTGEKVFLECVQDMDHENMFWYRQDPGLGLRLIYFSYDVKMKEKGDIPEGYSVSREKKERFSLILESASTNQTSMYLCASSLRQGGNQPQHFGDGTRLSIL.

The rearrangement joins TRBV30 to TRBJ1-1; D remains unclear. Germline V gene lookup returns CDR1 GTSNPN and CDR2 SVGIG (reference sequence). This CDR3 has 14 amino acids. The V end lost 5 bases, the J end lost 3 bases, and 16 bases lay between the germline ends. The CDR3 nucleotides are TGTGCCTGGGCACAAGACATAGCGTACACTGAAGCTTTCTTT. Translation: CAWAQDIAYTEAFF.

There are a few counts of this clonotype. The CDR3 loop reads CASRFGYEQYF. The CDR3 DNA sequence: TGTGCCAGCAGGTTCGGGTACGAGCAGTACTTC. This chain connects TRBV28 to TRBJ2-7; no firm D call. V was trimmed by 6 bases and J by 4 bases, leaving 7 bases between them. CDR3 length equals 11 residues. CDR1 and CDR2 from the germline V gene are MDHEN and SYDVKM.

This clonotype showed up just a few times. The chain employs TRBV24-1 and TRBJ2-7; D is perhaps TRBD2 (6 bases). Germline V gives CDR1 KGHDR, CDR2 SFDVKD. Trimming removed 6 bases at V and 6 bases at J, with 14 bases between. This CDR3 is built from 13 residues. CDR3 nucleotides: TGTGCCACCAGTAATCCGGGAGTGGGCGAGCAGTACTTC. It specifies CATSNPGVGEQYF.

The J gene is TRBJ2-7, the V gene TRBV7-8, with TRBD1 matching over 12 bases. Trimming at V came to 7 bases and at J to 5 bases, leaving 9 bases not matched to a gene. CDR1 and CDR2 (germline): SGHVS, FQNEAQ. The CDR3 contains 15 residues. CDR3 amino acids: CASTAGTGGRDEQYF. The CDR3 bases are TGTGCCAGCACCGCCGGGACAGGGGGCAGGGACGAGCAGTACTTC.

This clonotype was observed a handful of times. The chain carries TRBV2 and TRBJ1-2; possibly TRBD1 for D (5 bases). Looked up from germline, CDR1 is SNHLY and CDR2 is FYNNEI. V lost 6 bases and J 0 bases, leaving 11 bases between the germline ends. The CDR3 consists of 14 residues. In DNA form, the CDR3 reads TGTGCCAGCAGGGGGCGCAACGCTAACTATGGCTACACCTTC. Encoded protein: CASRGRNANYGYTF.

The rearrangement links TRBV9 to TRBJ1-2; the D is unclear. Germline lookup yields CDR1 SGDLS and CDR2 YYNGEE. V lost 1 base, J lost 2 bases, and 9 bases lay in between. The CDR3 contains 14 residues. CDR3 coding DNA: TGTGCCAGCAGCGTATCCTTGGGAAACTATGGCTACACCTTC. Its translation is CASSVSLGNYGYTF.